This T cell receptor (beta chain) was captured in a study of blood T cell repertoires in COVID-19. Profiling relied on immunoSEQ multiplex PCR, and the TCRdb table lists in-frame clones only, not all of them. The sample holds about 24,000 clones, 80% to 85% seen once. The germline gives CDR1 SGHRS, CDR2 YFSETQ. Trimming removed 3 bases at V and 7 bases at J, with 13 bases between. The CDR3 contains 13 residues. This chain links TRBV5-1 with TRBJ1-1; a weak D match, TRBD1 (6 bases). The receptor's source is a human donor in a cohort sampled during active COVID-19. Specimen: peripheral blood. The CDR3 bases are TGCGCCAGCAGCTCGACAGGAGGCCATGAAGCTTTCTTT. Residues: CASSSTGGHEAFF.